This TCR beta chain was identified in a study of blood T cell repertoires in COVID-19. The overall study: Donors in the United States, Italy and Spain gave samples during acute or convalescent COVID-19. Sources were T cells, B-cell-depleted T cells, or PBMCs; the material itself was cDNA or gDNA.

Germline V gene data show CDR1 as SNHLY and CDR2 as FYNNEI. The CDR3 length is 17 residues. V shed 6 bases and J 1 base; nucleotides not matched to a gene: 10. Authors' analysis steps: Counts of nucleated cells, estimated from reference gene primer amplification, were obtained. Clones were sequenced by immunoSEQ multiplex PCR, and TCRdb holds only the in-frame ones, with some missing. V and J calls and clone size are as listed in that table; D and trimming were resolved from the DNA. The table records roughly 330,000 clones, more than 70% of them present only once. This chain connects TRBV2 to TRBJ2-1; 9 nucleotides line up with TRBD1. This clonotype was obtained from a young man who had recovered from COVID-19. Source material: peripheral blood. CDR3 bases: TGTGCCAGCAGGAATCCTACAGGGGGCCCTTCCTACAATGAGCAGTTCTTC. Its translation: CASRNPTGGPSYNEQFF. The full variable domain, with the rest looked up from reference TRBV2 and TRBJ2-1, is EPEVTQTPSHQVTQMGQEVILRCVPISNHLYFYWYRQILGQKVEFLVSFYNNEISEKSEIFDDQFSVERPDGSNFTLKIRSTKLEDSAMYFCASRNPTGGPSYNEQFFGPGTRLTVL.